Below are 24 T cell receptor beta chains sequenced from a single sample in a study of blood T cells in healthy people across ages (dated by TCRdb to the mid-2010s). Library preparation used 5' RACE. Sequencing used an Illumina HiSeq 2500. The second PCR ran for about 6 to 12 cycles and used a J-beta primer mix along with a sample-barcoded 5' primer. The public reads were quality trimmed at Q25 with fastp and then assembled into clones with MiXCR by TCRdb, keeping productive beta chains. Records with the same CDR3 protein are collapsed into one entry carrying the most frequent genes and DNA. The sample table contains some 1 million distinct CDR3 sequences; only one count was recorded for less than 50% of them. Clones ranked in the top ten supply approximately 17% of the sample. The sample taken for sequencing was blood. The receptors were sampled from a woman in her sixties in good health.

The chain has TRBV12-3 or TRBV12-4 and TRBJ2-1; TRBD2 agrees at 9 bases. The J call is uncertain, as TRBJ2-7 better fits the DNA end. The CDR3 totals 15 residues. CDR3 protein: CASSFLAGQYNEQYF. DNA of the CDR3: TGTGCCAGCAGCTTCCTAGCGGGACAGTACAATGAGCAGTACTTC.

This chain joins TRBV6-2 or TRBV6-3 and TRBJ2-7; D may correspond to TRBD1 or TRBD2 (6 bases each). CDR1 is MNHEY, CDR2 SVGEGT, per germline. Trimming took off 6 bases at V and 9 bases at J, with 12 bases between the two ends. This CDR3 region has 11 residues. The CDR3 nucleotides are TGTGCCAGCAGGACGGGGGCGGGGCAGTACTTC. This gives the protein CASRTGAGQYF.

Concerning this clonotype: A junction boundary mismatches the germline segment, possibly from a read error. This chain uses TRBV15 with TRBJ2-7; 7 bases are shared with TRBD1. The CDR3 runs 14 residues. Germline CDR1 is LNHNV and CDR2 is YYDKDF (reference sequence). For the CDR3, the DNA is TGTGCCGCCAGCAGGAACAGGGGTCCCTACGAGCAGTACTTC. Translating it yields CAASRNRGPYEQYF.

This clonotype was observed once. The rearrangement joins TRBV5-1 to TRBJ2-1; D is ambiguous. The closer fit of TRBJ2-7 to the DNA end suggests the J call may be wrong. This CDR3 has 14 residues. Germline CDR1 and CDR2: SGHRS and YFSETQ. Here the CDR3 DNA reads TGCGCCAGCAGCTTGTACGGACCTTACAATGAGCAGTACTTC. Its translation: CASSLYGPYNEQYF.

Regarding this clonotype: One end of the junction does not line up with germline, which may come from a read error. The J gene is TRBJ2-4, the V gene TRBV18; unclear D gene. This CDR3 has 13 amino acids. Germline V CDR1 and CDR2: KGHSH, LQKENI. The CDR3 DNA reads TGTGCCAGCGCACCACCTTATGAAAACATTCAGTACTTC. This translates into CASAPPYENIQYF. The full variable domain, rest sourced from reference TRBV18 and TRBJ2-4, is NAGVMQNPRHLVRRRGQEARLRCSPMKGHSHVYWYRQLPEEGLKFMVYLQKENIIDESGMPKERFSAEFPKEGPSILRIQQVVRGDSAAYFCASAPPYENIQYFGAGTRLSVL.

V and J are TRBV7-2 and TRBJ2-3; 15 nucleotides line up with TRBD2. Germline CDR1 reads SGHTA; CDR2 reads FQGNSA. J lost 0 bases, V lost 4 bases, and 5 bases had no gene match. This CDR3 region has 18 residues. The CDR3 DNA follows: TGTGCCAGCAGCTACTGGACTAGCGGGAGGGCTAGCACAGATACGCAGTATTTT. Protein sequence: CASSYWTSGRASTDTQYF.

The chain combines TRBV16 with TRBJ1-2, with D hard to call. Per germline, CDR1 KGHSY and CDR2 FQNENV. Trimming took 0 bases from V and 2 from J, leaving 13 bases between them. The CDR3 extends over 16 amino acids. The CDR3 nucleotides read TGTGCCAGCAGCCAATCTAAGGCCGCCGGAAACTATGGCTACACCTTC. It specifies CASSQSKAAGNYGYTF.

The gene calls are TRBV5-1 and TRBJ2-1, with D perhaps TRBD1 (6 bases). Germline V gene data show CDR1 as SGHRS and CDR2 as YFSETQ. The CDR3 sequence is 14 residues long. Trimming pared 4 bases from V and 7 bases from J, leaving 15 bases between. CDR3 nucleotides: TGCGCCAGCAGCCCTCACCAGACAGGAAATGAGCAGTTCTTC. Protein: CASSPHQTGNEQFF.

This clonotype has a handful of counts. V and J are TRBV4-2 and TRBJ2-7; 7 bases are shared with TRBD2. V shed 0 bases, J shed 2 bases, and the junction held 10 bases outside the gene matches. This CDR3 is 17 amino acids long. Germline CDR1 and CDR2: LGHNA and YNFKEQ. The DNA of the CDR3 is TGTGCCAGCAGCCAAGATCCAGCGGGATATGAGCCCTACGAGCAGTACTTC. This translates into CASSQDPAGYEPYEQYF.

The genes are TRBV20-1 and TRBJ2-1, with TRBD2 matching over 7 bases. With 5 bases clipped from V and 4 bases from J, the junction kept 8 bases outside the gene matches. CDR3 length: 14 amino acids. Germline V gene lookup returns CDR1 DFQATT and CDR2 SNEGSKA (reference sequence). The DNA for the CDR3 is TGCAGTGCTTGGACCGGGACTACATACAATGAGCAGTTCTTC. Its protein is CSAWTGTTYNEQFF.

This clonotype occurred many times. This chain links TRBV9 with TRBJ2-1; D is possibly TRBD2 (6 bases). V dropped 0 bases and J dropped 7 bases, with 20 bases sitting between them. Germline V CDR1 and CDR2: SGDLS, YYNGEE. The CDR3 has 17 residues. CDR3 amino acids: CASSVVPSARGGNEQFF. The DNA for the CDR3 is TGTGCCAGCAGCGTAGTTCCTAGCGCTAGAGGTGGGAATGAGCAGTTCTTC.

The rearrangement uses TRBV20-1 and TRBJ2-4; 8 bases line up with TRBD2. The end of the DNA fits TRBJ2-7 better, so the J call may be wrong. In germline, CDR1 is DFQATT, CDR2 SNEGSKA (reference sequence). CDR3 length: 14 residues. CDR3 in amino acids: CSAESGGASYEQYF. The CDR3 DNA follows: TGCAGTGCTGAGAGCGGGGGCGCCTCCTACGAGCAGTACTTC.

J is TRBJ2-7 and V is TRBV20-1; D is possibly TRBD1 (6 bases). With 6 bases removed from V and 2 bases from J, the gap between germline ends came to 14 bases. This CDR3 is built from 13 residues. Germline V CDR1 and CDR2: DFQATT, SNEGSKA (reference sequence). CDR3 coding DNA: TGCAGTGCCCCTCGGTCAGGGGCCTACGAGCAGTACTTC. Translated, it gives CSAPRSGAYEQYF.

V and J are TRBV10-3 and TRBJ2-4, with 7 positions matching TRBD2. The DNA end favors TRBJ2-7, so the J call may be wrong. The CDR3 sequence is 14 residues long. Germline V gene data show CDR1 as ENHRY and CDR2 as SYGVKD. CDR3 region: CAISESRGTGEQYF. The DNA of the CDR3 is TGTGCCATCAGTGAGTCGCGGGGGACGGGCGAGCAGTACTTC.

This chain joins TRBV29-1 and TRBJ1-2; 7 bases are shared with TRBD1. Germline CDR1 reads SQVTM; CDR2 reads ANQGSEA. This CDR3 spans 17 amino acids. J lost 8 bases, V lost 3 bases, and 21 bases had no gene match. CDR3 DNA sequence: TGCAGCGTTGATTCTTCGTGGGAACGACAGGGTTCTTCAGGCTACACCTTC. Residues: CSVDSSWERQGSSGYTF.

This clonotype was counted a few times. The rearrangement uses TRBV12-3 or TRBV12-4 and TRBJ2-7; D gene uncertain. The CDR3 consists of 14 residues. The V end was cut by 2 bases, the J end by 5 bases, with 13 bases between. The CDR3, as DNA: TGTGCCAGCAGTTTAAGGGCGCTAGGTCACGAGCAGTACTTC. This codes for CASSLRALGHEQYF.

This chain links TRBV7-2 with TRBJ2-3; no firm D call. The CDR3 sequence is 13 residues long. Germline CDR1 reads SGHTA; CDR2 reads FQGNSA. V dropped 2 bases and J dropped 6 bases, with 9 bases sitting between them. CDR3 nucleotides: TGTGCCAGCAGCTTACTACGGCGGGATACGCAGTATTTT. Its translation: CASSLLRRDTQYF.

This clonotype was observed a few times. V and J are TRBV6-1 and TRBJ1-5, with D unclear. Trimming removed 4 bases at V and 0 bases at J, with 7 bases between. Looked up from germline, CDR1 is MNHNS and CDR2 is SASEGT. This CDR3 comprises 14 residues. CDR3 region: CASSGYFSNQPQHF. CDR3 bases: TGTGCCAGCAGTGGATACTTTAGCAATCAGCCCCAGCATTTT.

This clonotype was observed a handful of times. The J gene is TRBJ1-4, the V gene TRBV27; D call uncertain. Germline CDR1 reads MNHEY; CDR2 reads SMNVEV (reference sequence). V lost 5 bases and J 4 bases, leaving 17 bases between the germline ends. The CDR3 is 16 amino acids. CDR3 bases: TGTGCCAGCAGTACCCGCCGGGAAGGAAGTAATGAAAAACTGTTTTTT. It codes for CASSTRREGSNEKLFF.

A few counts support this clonotype. The chain joins TRBV4-1 to TRBJ2-7, with a tentative D call TRBD2 (6 bases). The germline gives CDR1 MGHRA, CDR2 YSYEKL. CDR3 size: 14 residues. Trimming removed 1 base at V and 7 bases at J, with 14 bases between. Here the CDR3 reads CASSQGLTGDEQYF. For the CDR3, the DNA is TGCGCCAGCAGCCAAGGCCTGACGGGAGATGAGCAGTACTTC.

This clonotype was found a few times. The chain is built from TRBV6-6 and TRBJ2-4; the D gene is possibly TRBD2 (5 bases). CDR1 is MNHNY, CDR2 SVGAGI, per germline (reference sequence). This CDR3 has 12 residues. Trimming shortened V by 5 bases and J by 5 bases, and 7 bases separated the two germline ends. In nucleotides, the CDR3 is TGTGCCAGCAGTCCAGCGGAAAACATTCAGTACTTC. As protein: CASSPAENIQYF.

This clonotype was detected many times. The CDR3 region has the DNA TGTGCCAGCAGTTTGGGCAGATCCTATGGCTACACCTTC. It is translated as CASSLGRSYGYTF. The chain joins TRBV27 to TRBJ1-2, with D unclear. The CDR3 runs to 13 residues. V was shortened by 3 bases and J by 4 bases, with 9 bases between the two germline ends. Germline CDR1 and CDR2: MNHEY and SMNVEV (reference sequence).

In its sample, this clonotype was seen a few times. This chain joins TRBV28 and TRBJ2-7; D not resolved. CDR1 MDHEN and CDR2 SYDVKM come from the germline V gene. V lost 1 base to trimming and J lost 3 bases, with 7 bases between them. This CDR3 has 13 residues. The DNA for the CDR3 is TGTGCCAGCAGTTTATCCGCGAACTACGAGCAGTACTTC. This translates into CASSLSANYEQYF.

The chain links TRBV4-1 to TRBJ1-2, with a weak D call TRBD1 (5 bases). Germline lookup yields CDR1 MGHRA and CDR2 YSYEKL. The CDR3 spans 13 residues. V dropped 2 bases and J dropped 10 bases, with 14 bases sitting between them. The CDR3 sequence is CASSQTWTFAYTF. CDR3 coding DNA: TGCGCCAGCAGCCAAACTTGGACATTCGCCTACACCTTC.